This record looks at one TCR beta chain sequence and its context. Its matching antigen is unknown. The donors were part of the validation cohort of 95 to 150 subjects. That cohort was separate from the first cohort, which comprised 500 to 850 subjects. This specimen comes from a study of cytomegalovirus exposure and HLA in healthy donors. Notes on the study in general: The classifier, whose performance was assessed in both the original and validation cohorts, reportedly diagnosed cytomegalovirus status with high specificity and sensitivity. There were approximately 150 TCR beta chains listed as cytomegalovirus-associated.

This CDR3 comprises 17 residues. The V and J ends lost 2 bases and 7 bases, in that order; junction bases with no gene match: 13. The germline CDR1 and CDR2 sequences are SGHRS and YFSETQ. This table comes from immunoSEQ multiplex PCR, and its TCRdb copy is limited to in-frame clones, with some not included. The table lists 90,000 to 110,000 clones, around 87% of them singletons. Sequenced: PBMCs. This clonotype was obtained from a woman between 18 and 29 years old in good health and CMV-seropositive. This chain joins TRBV5-1 and TRBJ2-7, with 12 bases lining up with TRBD2. CDR3 sequence (DNA): TGCGCCAGCAGCTTTCCTGGAGGCCTAGCGGGAGGGGGTGAGCAGTACTTC. It codes for CASSFPGGLAGGGEQYF.